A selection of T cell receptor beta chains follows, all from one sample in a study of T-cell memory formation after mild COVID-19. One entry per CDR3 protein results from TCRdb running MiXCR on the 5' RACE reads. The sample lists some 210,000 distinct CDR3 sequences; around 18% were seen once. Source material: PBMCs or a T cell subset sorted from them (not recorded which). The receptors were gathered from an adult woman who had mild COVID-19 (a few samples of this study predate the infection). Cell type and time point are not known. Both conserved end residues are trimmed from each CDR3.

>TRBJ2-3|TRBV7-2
ASSATLRGRTTDTQY
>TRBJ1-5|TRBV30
AWSGGLGNQPQH
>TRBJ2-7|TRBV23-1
ASSRTIFGTGISYEQY
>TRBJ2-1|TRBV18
ASSGLAGYEHF
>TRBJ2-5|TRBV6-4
ASSPSGTGGTGTQY
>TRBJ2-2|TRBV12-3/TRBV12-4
ASSFRGRNTGELF
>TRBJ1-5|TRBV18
ASSPRTLQGASNQPQH
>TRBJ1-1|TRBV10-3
AIGGQMNTEAF
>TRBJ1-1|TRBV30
AWSRGTEAF
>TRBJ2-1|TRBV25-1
ASRASGGNIEF
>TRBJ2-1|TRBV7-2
ASTGQIAGLAEQF
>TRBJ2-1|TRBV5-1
ASSVGRTGDEQF
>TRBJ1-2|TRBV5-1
ASSLASGTNAYGYT
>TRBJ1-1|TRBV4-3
ASSQDLGETNTEAF
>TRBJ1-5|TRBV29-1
SVADGSNQPQH
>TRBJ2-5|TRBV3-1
ASSLWIQETQY
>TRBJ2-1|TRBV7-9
ASSRSGGHYNEQF
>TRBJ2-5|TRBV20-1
SARVGGETQY
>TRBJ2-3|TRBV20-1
SASGRVADTQY
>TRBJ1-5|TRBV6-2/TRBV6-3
ASSYPQGAQH
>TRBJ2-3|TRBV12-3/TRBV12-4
ASSQGMADTQY
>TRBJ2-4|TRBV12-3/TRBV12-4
ASSFMGGTDIQY
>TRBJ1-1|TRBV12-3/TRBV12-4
ASSLLSGNTEAF
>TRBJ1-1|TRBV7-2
ASSLVGAGMNTEAF